This TCR beta chain was sequenced during a study of control samples from healthy donors and cancer patients. Assay: immunoSEQ multiplex PCR; the TCRdb copy retains only in-frame clones and omits some. The sample lists roughly 130,000 clones, 85% to 95% occurring once. Germline loops: CDR1 MRHNA, CDR2 SNTAGT. J gave up 5 bases and V 7 bases, and 12 bases lay outside the gene matches. The CDR3 loop spans 15 amino acids. This sequence was found in a man aged 18 to 30 in good health. The sample was blood. This chain uses TRBV6-4 with TRBJ2-7, with TRBD2 identical over 9 bases. Here the CDR3 DNA reads TGTGCCAGCACCCCCATCACCGGGACTAGCAACGAGCAGTACTTC. It specifies CASTPITGTSNEQYF.